This T cell receptor beta chain was sequenced for a study of cytomegalovirus exposure and HLA in healthy donors. Findings and limits, study-wide: The listing of 150 or so TCR beta chains classed them as cytomegalovirus-associated. As a later analysis showed, a missense DCLRE1C variant was linked to trimming of TCR beta V- and J-genes. Most subjects' HLA-A and HLA-B alleles were reportedly predicted from TCR beta sequences.

The PCR ran on 60 Vbeta and 13 Jbeta primers. Only in-frame clones appear in the TCRdb table, and some are missing; sequencing was by immunoSEQ multiplex PCR. This table holds some 100,000 clones, less than 80% found once. As regards this clone: The antigen is undetermined.

Per germline, CDR1 KGHSH and CDR2 LQKENI. CDR3 length: 15 amino acids. Trimming cost V 3 bases and J 5 bases; bases outside gene matches: 9. The source is a woman aged 50 to 60 in good health and CMV-seropositive. The sequenced sample consisted of PBMCs. The chain uses TRBV18 and TRBJ2-7; TRBD1 matches 8 bases. CDR3 bases: TGTGCCAGCTCACCCGTGGGCAGGGGGCTCCACGAGCAGTACTTC. The encoded protein is CASSPVGRGLHEQYF.